This T cell receptor (beta chain) was sequenced during a study of cytomegalovirus exposure and HLA in healthy donors. The study, taken as a whole, reports: The study put 150 to 200 TCR beta chains on its list as cytomegalovirus-associated. Most subjects had HLA-A and HLA-B alleles reportedly predicted accurately by TCR beta sequences.

This CDR3 has 16 amino acids. The germline V and J ends were trimmed by 1 base and 6 bases, with 15 bases remaining between them. The V gene's germline CDR1 is MGHRA and CDR2 YSYEKL. The primer mix had 60 Vbeta and 13 Jbeta primers. Original data processing: There were around 78 million unique TCR beta chains by a later count, and some 11 million of them were shared. TCRdb keeps only in-frame clones here, not all; method: immunoSEQ multiplex PCR. That table furnishes V, J and clone size, whereas the DNA furnished D and trimming. The profile shows approximately 150,000 clones, over 65% of them singletons. On this clone itself: As yet, its antigen is unknown.

The specimen sequenced was PBMCs. The receptor was isolated from a woman aged 25-40 years in good health and CMV-seropositive. The chain couples TRBV4-1 to TRBJ2-2, with D maybe TRBD1 (5 bases). CDR3 in DNA: TGCGCCAGCAGCCAAGCACTAATCAGGGTTTCCGGGGAGCTGTTTTTT. It yields the protein CASSQALIRVSGELFF.